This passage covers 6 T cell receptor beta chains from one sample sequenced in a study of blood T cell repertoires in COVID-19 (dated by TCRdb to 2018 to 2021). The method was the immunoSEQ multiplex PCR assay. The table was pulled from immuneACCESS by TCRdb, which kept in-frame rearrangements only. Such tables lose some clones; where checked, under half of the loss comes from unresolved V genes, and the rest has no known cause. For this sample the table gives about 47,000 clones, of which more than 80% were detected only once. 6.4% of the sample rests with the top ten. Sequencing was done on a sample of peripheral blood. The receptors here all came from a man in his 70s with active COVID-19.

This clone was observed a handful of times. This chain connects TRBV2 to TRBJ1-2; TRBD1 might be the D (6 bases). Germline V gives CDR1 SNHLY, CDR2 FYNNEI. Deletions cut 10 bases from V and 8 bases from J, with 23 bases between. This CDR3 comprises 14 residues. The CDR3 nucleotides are TGTGCCACCCGGGACACATGGGCTTCTATGGGCTACACCTTC. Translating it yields CATRDTWASMGYTF.

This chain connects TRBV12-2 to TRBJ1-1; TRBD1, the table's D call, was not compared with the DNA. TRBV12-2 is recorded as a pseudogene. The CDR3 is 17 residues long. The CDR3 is CASPRVTGTGLSTEAFF. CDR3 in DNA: TGTGCAAGTCCCCGTGTAACAGGGACAGGGTTGAGCACTGAAGCTTTCTTT.

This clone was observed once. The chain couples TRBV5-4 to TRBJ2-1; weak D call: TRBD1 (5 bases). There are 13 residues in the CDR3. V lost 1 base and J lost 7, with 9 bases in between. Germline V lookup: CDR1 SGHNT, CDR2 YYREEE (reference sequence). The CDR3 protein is CASSLQGANEQFF. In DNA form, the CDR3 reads TGTGCCAGCAGCTTGCAAGGGGCTAATGAGCAGTTCTTC.

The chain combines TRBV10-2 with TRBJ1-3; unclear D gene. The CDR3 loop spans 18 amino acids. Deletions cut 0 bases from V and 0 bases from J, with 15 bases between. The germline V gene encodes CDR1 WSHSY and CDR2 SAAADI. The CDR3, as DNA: TGCGCCAGCAGTGAGTCCTGGTCGTCAGGTCTCTCTGGAAACACCATATATTTT. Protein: CASSESWSSGLSGNTIYF.

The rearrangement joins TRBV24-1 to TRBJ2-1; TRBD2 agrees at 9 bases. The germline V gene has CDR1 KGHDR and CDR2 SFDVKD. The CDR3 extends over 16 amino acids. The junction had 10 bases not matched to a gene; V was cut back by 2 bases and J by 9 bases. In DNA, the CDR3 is TGTGCCACCAGTGATTCGCCGGGACTAGCTGCCGGTGAGCAGTTCTTC. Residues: CATSDSPGLAAGEQFF.

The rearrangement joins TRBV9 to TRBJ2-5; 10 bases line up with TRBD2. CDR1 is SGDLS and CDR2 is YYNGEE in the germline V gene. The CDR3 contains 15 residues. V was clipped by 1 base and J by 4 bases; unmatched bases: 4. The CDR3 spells CASSVSSGGPETQYF. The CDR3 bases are TGTGCCAGCAGCGTATCTAGCGGGGGCCCAGAGACCCAGTACTTC. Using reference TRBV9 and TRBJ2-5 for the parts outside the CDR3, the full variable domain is DSGVTQTPKHLITATGQRVTLRCSPRSGDLSVYWYQQSLDQGLQFLIQYYNGEERAKGNILERFSAQQFPDLHSELNLSSLELGDSALYFCASSVSSGGPETQYFGPGTRLLVL.